This T cell receptor beta chain was captured by sequencing in a study of blood T cell repertoires in COVID-19. Study details: The United States, Italy and Spain were the sources of the acute and convalescent COVID-19 samples. PBMCs, B-cell-depleted T cells, or T cells provided the cDNA or gDNA that made up the material.

Authors' analysis steps: Amplifying reference gene primers gave estimates of nucleated cell counts. The repertoire was sequenced with immunoSEQ multiplex PCR; TCRdb's copy has only in-frame clones and lacks some. The V and J calls and clone size come from that table; D and trimming were worked out from the DNA. Seen here are about 300,000 clones, under 90% observed once, and the top ten hold about 10%. Cohort 3 recovery required two negative PCRs, clearance, or symptom resolution. Source material: PBMCs or T cells enriched from blood (not recorded which). The sequence was collected from a woman in her late teens or twenties who had recovered from COVID-19.

The CDR3 DNA sequence: TGTGCCAGCAGCTTAGGGGGAGGGCTCTTCACAGATACGCAGTATTTT. It yields the protein CASSLGGGLFTDTQYF. The chain joins TRBV7-9 to TRBJ2-3; 7 nucleotides match TRBD2. The CDR3 is 16 residues long. Germline loops: CDR1 SEHNR, CDR2 FQNEAQ (reference sequence). J was trimmed by 2 bases and V by 1 base; bases with no gene match: 6.